The present T cell receptor beta chain was sequenced within a study of cytomegalovirus exposure and HLA in healthy donors. Overall study results and limits: CMV antigen specificity of a few CMV-associated chains was confirmed in vitro. Later, an analysis found that TCR clusters from the first cohort tended to co-occur in the roughly 110 validation repertoires. The study designated roughly 150 TCR beta chains cytomegalovirus-associated.

This clone has only one observation. Its target is unknown. The CDR3 is made up of 13 amino acids. V lost 5 bases and J lost 4; bases outside the gene matches: 5. Per the germline V gene, CDR1 is MNHNY and CDR2 is SVGAGI (reference sequence). TCRdb's copy holds only in-frame clones and misses some; the assay was immunoSEQ multiplex PCR. The sample contains 150,000 to 200,000 clones, 86% of which appear only once. Sequenced: PBMCs. V and J are TRBV6-6 and TRBJ2-7, with 7 bases lining up with TRBD2. This sequence was found in a woman aged 18 to 35 in good health and CMV-seronegative. CDR3 amino acids: CASSPAGAYEQYF. The CDR3 DNA reads as TGTGCCAGCAGTCCCGCGGGAGCGTACGAGCAGTACTTC.